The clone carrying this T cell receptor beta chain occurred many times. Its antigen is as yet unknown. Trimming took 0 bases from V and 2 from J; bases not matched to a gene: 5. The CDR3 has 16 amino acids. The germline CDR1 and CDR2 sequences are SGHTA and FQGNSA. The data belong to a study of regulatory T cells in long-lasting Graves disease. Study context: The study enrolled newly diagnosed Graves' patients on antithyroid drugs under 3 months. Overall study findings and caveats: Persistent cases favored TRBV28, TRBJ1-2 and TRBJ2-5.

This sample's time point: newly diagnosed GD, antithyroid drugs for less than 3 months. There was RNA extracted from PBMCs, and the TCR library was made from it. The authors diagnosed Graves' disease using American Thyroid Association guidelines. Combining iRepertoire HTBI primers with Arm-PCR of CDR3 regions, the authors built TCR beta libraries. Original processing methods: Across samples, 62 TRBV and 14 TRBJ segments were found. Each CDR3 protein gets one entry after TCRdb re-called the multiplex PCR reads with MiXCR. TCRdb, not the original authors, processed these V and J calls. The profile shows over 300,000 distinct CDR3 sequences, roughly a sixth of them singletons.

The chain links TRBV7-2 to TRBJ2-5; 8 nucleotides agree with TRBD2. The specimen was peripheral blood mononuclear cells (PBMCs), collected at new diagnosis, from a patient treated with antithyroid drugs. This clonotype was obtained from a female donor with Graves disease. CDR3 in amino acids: CASSLAGTSGQETQYF. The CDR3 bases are TGTGCCAGCAGCTTAGCGGGTACTAGCGGACAAGAGACCCAGTACTTC.